Listed here are 28 T cell receptor beta chains from one sample, sequenced in a study of blood T cells in healthy people across ages. Combining a sample-barcoded 5' primer with a J-beta primer mix, a second PCR ran for roughly 6 to 11 cycles. A single record per CDR3 protein comes from TCRdb applying MiXCR to the 5' RACE reads. The sample contains 540,000 or so distinct CDR3 sequences, 27% of which appear only once. Sequenced: blood. These receptors all stem from a woman in her 70s in good health.

This clonotype was detected only a few times. This chain links TRBV13 with TRBJ1-4, with D unclear. The CDR3 has 13 residues. Looked up from germline, CDR1 is PRHDT and CDR2 is FYEKMQ (reference sequence). Trimming cost V 6 bases and J 7 bases, with 12 bases left between them. CDR3 region: CASREKLLEKLFF. The CDR3 DNA sequence: TGTGCCAGCAGGGAGAAGCTTCTTGAAAAACTGTTTTTT.

The chain recombines TRBV7-2 with TRBJ2-5; 7 positions match TRBD1. The DNA matches TRBJ2-1 better at its end, which makes the J call doubtful. The germline CDR1 and CDR2 sequences are SGHTA and FQGNSA. The CDR3 runs to 14 residues. CDR3 residues: CASSFGTAQIGQFF. The CDR3 nucleotides are TGTGCCAGCAGCTTTGGGACAGCCCAGATTGGGCAGTTCTTC.

This sequence joins TRBV4-3 and TRBJ1-1; the D gene is possibly TRBD1 (6 bases). The CDR3 runs to 13 residues. Deletions cut 4 bases from V and 10 bases from J, with 16 bases between. From germline, CDR1 is LGHNA and CDR2 YSLEER. DNA for the CDR3: TGCGCCAGCAGCCCCAGGACAGTTATGGCAGCTTTCTTT. It encodes CASSPRTVMAAFF.

V and J are TRBV5-1 and TRBJ1-3, with no clear D. The CDR3 loop spans 12 amino acids. The germline V gene has CDR1 SGHRS and CDR2 YFSETQ. Trimming pared 3 bases from V and 11 bases from J, leaving 12 bases between. Here the CDR3 reads CASSSDSNAIYF. In nucleotides, the CDR3 is TGCGCCAGCAGCTCCGATTCTAACGCCATATATTTT.

V gene TRBV24-1 combines with J gene TRBJ2-5; 14 bases agree with TRBD2. The junction had 9 bases not matched to a gene; V was cut back by 5 bases and J by 5 bases. The CDR3 sequence is 17 residues long. Germline V gene data show CDR1 as KGHDR and CDR2 as SFDVKD. The CDR3 here is CATSVRLAGGPGETQYF. In nucleotides, the CDR3 is TGTGCCACCAGTGTACGACTAGCGGGGGGGCCTGGGGAGACCCAGTACTTC.

V usage is TRBV6-1 and J usage is TRBJ2-7; D uncertain. The V end was cut by 2 bases, the J end by 0 bases, with 8 bases between. This CDR3 contains 14 residues. The V gene's germline CDR1 is MNHNS and CDR2 SASEGT. The CDR3 region is CASSELGASYEQYF. In DNA, the CDR3 is TGTGCCAGCAGTGAACTCGGAGCCTCCTACGAGCAGTACTTC.

The rearrangement joins TRBV20-1 to TRBJ2-7; D is undetermined. The CDR3 loop spans 12 amino acids. Germline CDR1 DFQATT, CDR2 SNEGSKA (reference sequence). V shed 4 bases and J shed 7 bases, with 14 bases lying between them. This CDR3 is CSAKVYSQEQYF. In DNA, the CDR3 is TGCAGTGCTAAAGTTTACTCTCAAGAGCAGTACTTC.

The V call is TRBV20-1, the J call TRBJ1-1; 7 positions agree with TRBD1. Trimming took 6 bases from V and 0 from J; bases not matched to a gene: 16. The CDR3 has 17 residues. The germline V gene has CDR1 DFQATT and CDR2 SNEGSKA (reference sequence). The CDR3 DNA reads TGCAGTGCCATGGCCTTTCGCCGGGGACAGCTGAACACTGAAGCTTTCTTT. It encodes CSAMAFRRGQLNTEAFF.

This clonotype has just a few counts. The chain uses TRBV7-8 and TRBJ2-5; D possibly matches TRBD1 or TRBD2 (5 bases each). V lost 2 bases and J lost 11, with 15 bases in between. The CDR3 totals 13 residues. Germline V lookup: CDR1 SGHVS, CDR2 FQNEAQ. CDR3 DNA: TGTGCCAGCAGCTTAATGCAGGGTGGGGAGCAGTACTTC. Amino acid sequence: CASSLMQGGEQYF.

This clonotype has a handful of counts. The CDR3 sequence is CASSQSPGGQTGELFF. As DNA, the CDR3 is TGCGCCAGCAGCCAAAGCCCGGGGGGGCAAACCGGGGAGCTGTTTTTT. V gene TRBV4-3 combines with J gene TRBJ2-2; 8 bases map to TRBD2. The CDR3 covers 16 residues. V lost 2 bases, J lost 5 bases, and 7 bases stayed unmatched. Looked up from germline, CDR1 is LGHNA and CDR2 is YSLEER.

The genes are TRBV5-4 and TRBJ1-2; D is perhaps TRBD1 (6 bases). The germline V and J ends were trimmed by 4 bases and 1 base, with 14 bases remaining between them. Germline CDR1 and CDR2: SGHNT and YYREEE (reference sequence). This CDR3 has 15 amino acids. The CDR3 loop is CASSLLDRVNYGYTF. CDR3 nucleotide sequence: TGTGCCAGCAGCCTCCTGGACAGAGTTAACTATGGCTACACCTTC. The full variable domain, in which reference TRBV5-4 and TRBJ1-2 provide the parts outside the CDR3, is ETGVTQSPTHLIKTRGQQVTLRCSSQSGHNTVSWYQQALGQGPQFIFQYYREEENGRGNFPPRFSGLQFPNYSSELNVNALELDDSALYLCASSLLDRVNYGYTFGSGTRLTVV.

This clonotype was recorded at least ten times. The rearrangement uses TRBV12-3 or TRBV12-4 and TRBJ2-7; D ambiguous. V lost 4 bases and J 4 bases, leaving 5 bases between the germline ends. The CDR3 runs 11 residues. The CDR3 loop reads CASSSEYEQYF. Written as DNA, the CDR3 is TGTGCCAGCAGTTCAGAATACGAGCAGTACTTC.

This clonotype was seen more than once but under ten times. The CDR3, as DNA: TGCGCCAGCAGCCAGGATTCGGGACAGGGGAGTAGTGAGCAGTTCTTC. Its translation: CASSQDSGQGSSEQFF. V and J are TRBV4-1 and TRBJ2-1; 10 nucleotides align to TRBD1. The trim removed 3 bases at V and 9 bases at J, leaving 11 bases unmatched. The germline V gene has CDR1 MGHRA and CDR2 YSYEKL. This CDR3 has 16 residues.

This sequence joins TRBV6-2 or TRBV6-3 and TRBJ2-5, with D hard to call. The J call may be wrong; the DNA end is better matched by TRBJ2-1. Germline V gives CDR1 MNHEY, CDR2 SVGEGT. The CDR3 extends over 12 amino acids. CDR3 residues: CASSYSTIEQFF. CDR3 sequence (DNA): TGTGCCAGCAGTTACAGTACTATCGAGCAGTTCTTC.

In its sample, this clonotype was seen a few times. This chain connects TRBV20-1 to TRBJ2-3; D perhaps matches TRBD1 (5 bases). CDR1 is DFQATT and CDR2 is SNEGSKA in the germline V gene (reference sequence). The CDR3 sequence is 15 residues long. The ends were cut back, 3 bases at V and 4 bases at J, with 17 bases in the middle. The CDR3: CSARTAIGVADTQYF. CDR3 sequence (DNA): TGCAGTGCTAGGACTGCTATAGGGGTAGCAGATACGCAGTATTTT.

On this clonotype itself: Given a much more abundant clone one base away, this may be a read error. This chain uses TRBV7-2 with TRBJ2-7, with D uncertain. This CDR3 region has 11 residues. The V and J ends lost 3 bases and 5 bases respectively, with 5 bases between them. Per germline, CDR1 SGHTA and CDR2 FQGNSA. CDR3 DNA sequence: TGTGCCAGCAGCTTTTATAACGAGCAGTACTTC. It codes for CASSFYNEQYF.

The sample holds a few counts of this clonotype. The J gene is TRBJ1-4, the V gene TRBV13; D uncertain. The CDR3 covers 12 residues. Trimming took 3 bases from V and 10 from J, leaving 9 bases between them. Germline CDR1 and CDR2: PRHDT and FYEKMQ (reference sequence). As DNA, the CDR3 is TGTGCCAGCAGCTTCGGGGTTGGAAAACTGTTTTTT. Translating gives CASSFGVGKLFF.

The V gene is TRBV5-6, the J gene TRBJ2-1, with D hard to call. Germline assignment: CDR1 SGHDT and CDR2 YYEEEE. Trimming stripped 3 bases from V and 5 bases from J, with 9 bases between. The CDR3 has 13 amino acids. CDR3 nucleotides: TGTGCCAGCAGCTACGACAACAACAATGAGCAGTTCTTC. It yields the protein CASSYDNNNEQFF.

In its sample, this clonotype was seen a few times. The rearrangement joins TRBV7-3 to TRBJ2-2; D uncertain. Looked up from germline, CDR1 is SGHTA and CDR2 is FQGTGA. Trimming took off 3 bases at V and 8 bases at J, with 10 bases between the two ends. The CDR3 covers 13 residues. Here the CDR3 DNA reads TGTGCCAGCAGCTTTGCGGTCATGGGGGAGCTGTTTTTT. Protein product: CASSFAVMGELFF.

The rearrangement links TRBV10-3 to TRBJ2-1, with 11 bases identical to TRBD2. The CDR3 covers 17 residues. J was trimmed by 10 bases and V by 3 bases; bases with no gene match: 14. Germline lookup yields CDR1 ENHRY and CDR2 SYGVKD. CDR3 coding DNA: TGTGCCATCAGTGAATCACCGTTAGCGGGGGGGCCGAGAGAGCAGTTCTTC. Encoded protein: CAISESPLAGGPREQFF.

The chain carries TRBV7-8 and TRBJ1-6, with D unresolved. V was shortened by 1 base and J by 8 bases, with 6 bases between the two germline ends. Germline loops: CDR1 SGHVS, CDR2 FQNEAQ. The CDR3 contains 13 residues. CDR3 bases: TGTGCCAGCAGCTTAGATCTCTATTCACCCCTCCACTTT. It encodes CASSLDLYSPLHF.

The rearrangement uses TRBV5-1 and TRBJ2-7; D gene uncertain. Trimming took off 2 bases at V and 1 base at J, with 7 bases between the two ends. CDR3 length: 13 residues. From germline, CDR1 is SGHRS and CDR2 YFSETQ. CDR3 in amino acids: CASSFPDSYEQYF. For the CDR3, the DNA is TGCGCCAGCAGCTTTCCGGATTCCTACGAGCAGTACTTC.

The rearrangement uses TRBV30 and TRBJ2-1, with 11 bases lining up with TRBD2. The J segment lost 8 bases and the V segment lost 4 bases, leaving 10 bases of the junction unmatched. The V gene's germline CDR1 is GTSNPN and CDR2 SVGIG (reference sequence). CDR3 size: 15 residues. CDR3 region: CAWKLAGVRSDEQFF. CDR3 sequence (DNA): TGTGCCTGGAAACTAGCGGGGGTGCGATCTGATGAGCAGTTCTTC.

The chain links TRBV27 to TRBJ1-2; D is unclear. This CDR3 is 13 amino acids long. The germline CDR1 and CDR2 sequences are MNHEY and SMNVEV (reference sequence). Trimming cost V 2 bases and J 7 bases, with 11 bases left between them. This chain's CDR3 is CASSLTSRGGYTF. Here the CDR3 DNA reads TGTGCCAGCAGTTTAACCAGTCGGGGTGGCTACACCTTC.

The chain links TRBV2 to TRBJ2-4; the match to TRBD1 covers 9 bases. The V gene end was trimmed by 7 bases and the J gene end by 0 bases; junction bases not matched to a gene: 7. This CDR3 has 16 residues. The germline V gene has CDR1 SNHLY and CDR2 FYNNEI. CDR3 loop: CASKGQGTLAKNIQYF. In DNA form, the CDR3 reads TGTGCCAGCAAAGGACAGGGGACCTTAGCCAAAAACATTCAGTACTTC.

As to this clonotype: A read error may explain this, as a much larger clone is one base away. The chain is built from TRBV20-1 and TRBJ1-1, with a possible D match to TRBD1 (6 bases). Germline-derived CDR1 and CDR2 are DFQATT and SNEGSKA (reference sequence). The CDR3 runs 13 residues. V lost 5 bases, J lost 10 bases, and 20 bases lay in between. The CDR3: CSARLTGGAGAFF. The DNA of the CDR3 is TGCAGTGCTCGCTTGACAGGTGGGGCTGGAGCTTTCTTT.

Here the CDR3 DNA reads TGCAGTGCCCGACCCCTCCGCGGGGAGCTGTTTTTT. Its translation is CSARPLRGELFF. The chain uses TRBV20-1 and TRBJ2-2; D is undetermined. Germline CDR1 is DFQATT and CDR2 is SNEGSKA (reference sequence). The CDR3 runs to 12 residues. V was trimmed by 6 bases and J by 7 bases, leaving 12 bases between them.

The chain has TRBV5-5 and TRBJ2-7; 10 bases agree with TRBD1. This CDR3 comprises 15 residues. Germline assignment: CDR1 SGHKS and CDR2 YYEKEE (reference sequence). Unmatched junction bases numbered 5, after V lost 2 bases and J lost 3 bases. In DNA, the CDR3 is TGTGCCAGCAGCTTACGGGGACAGGGGATCTACGAGCAGTACTTC. Translated, it gives CASSLRGQGIYEQYF. The full variable domain, rest sourced from reference TRBV5-5 and TRBJ2-7, is DAGVTQSPTHLIKTRGQQVTLRCSPISGHKSVSWYQQVLGQGPQFIFQYYEKEERGRGNFPDRFSARQFPNYSSELNVNALLLGDSALYLCASSLRGQGIYEQYFGPGTRLTVT.